This entry describes one T cell receptor (beta chain). Its target antigen remains unknown. No base quality values were provided; no much bigger clone lies one nucleotide off. This sample is drawn from a study of OX40 agonist ivuxolimab in advanced cancers. Background for the entire study: Ivuxolimab was an agonistic, fully human IgG2 monoclonal antibody directed against OX40 (CD134), a costimulatory receptor. Intravenous ivuxolimab was administered to patients every 2 weeks at six dose levels: 0.01, 0.1, 0.3, 1.5, 3 and 10 mg/kg. Among the roughly 52 dose-escalation patients, some 19 had hepatocellular carcinoma, approximately 15 melanoma, 9 renal cell carcinoma and 9 head and neck cancer. In the dose-escalation cohort, over 65% of patients were male, and the mean age was approximately 55 years, with a range of about 23 to 80. Patients were allowed to have had prior anti-PD-1, anti-PD-L1 or anti-CTLA-4 therapy, and around 43% of the dose-escalation patients had been treated with checkpoint inhibitors. Partial responses occurred in three dose-escalation patients: two with cutaneous melanoma and one with hepatocellular carcinoma. The point of sequencing TCRbeta in the periphery was to test whether ivuxolimab changed TCR sequence diversity and drove clonal T-cell expansion. The paper reports the monotherapy dose-escalation portion (N of about 50 patients) of the phase I ivuxolimab trial. The full study reports these points: After ivuxolimab, more expanded clones were found on average in CD8+ T cells than in CD4+ T cells. Low levels of normalized T-cell clonal expansion were also seen in some nonresponding patients. Antigen specificity was not determined for the clonally expanded peripheral T cells. At doses of 0.1 to 3.0 mg/kg, clonal expansion of both CD4+ and CD8+ T cells in blood was seen between baseline and week 6. In the 0.1-3.0 mg/kg groups, partial responders had among the lowest normalized peripheral clonal expansion, particularly in CD8+ T cells.

The junction shows trimming of 4 bases on V and 5 bases on J, and the gene matches do not reach 5 bases of it. The CDR3 runs 15 residues from the cysteine to the phenylalanine. Left in the record is the CDR3 DNA by itself, 45 bases read in frame from the first base. Via the germline V gene, CDR1 is SGHRS and CDR2 YFSETQ. Patients with a history of autoimmune disease or receiving systemic immunosuppression were excluded from the trial. Peripheral blood for TCR sequencing was collected from all dose cohorts at baseline, on cycle 4 day 1, and on cycle 7 day 1. The samples were drawn from a first-in-human, open-label, multicenter phase I dose-escalation trial of ivuxolimab. The trial enrolled adults with locally advanced or metastatic head and neck squamous cell, hepatocellular, melanoma or renal cell carcinoma. CD4+ and CD8+ T cells were sorted separately from peripheral blood before TCR sequencing.

To sequence the TCRbeta CDR3 region, genomic DNA was isolated from the sorted cells. The immunoSEQ Assay was used to sequence the TCRbeta CDR3 regions. In TCRdb, the immuneACCESS table is reduced to in-frame sequences with V and J assigned. These tables do not hold every clone; where another copy was compared, an unresolved V gene accounts for under half, and the others remain unexplained. In all, the sample holds about 27,000 clones, and approximately 80% of those were seen once. The top ten clones comprise 25% to 30% of the sample. The TCR was taken from an adult with an advanced solid tumor such as melanoma, head and neck, liver or kidney cancer. The chain employs TRBV5-1 and TRBJ2-2; the central 10 bases match TRBD1. The sequencing used CD4+ or CD8+ T cells sorted from blood, collected in a trial of the OX40 agonist ivuxolimab. The sequenced DNA is TGCGCCAGCAGCACGGGGACAGGGGAAACCGGGGAGCTGTTTTTT. It encodes CASSTGTGETGELFF.